The clone carrying this T cell receptor beta chain is a singleton in its sample. The data belong to a study of blood T cell repertoires in COVID-19. Generated by immunoSEQ multiplex PCR, the TCRdb table keeps only in-frame clones and is missing some. The sample yields about 300,000 clones, 75% to 95% seen once. Germline CDR1 SNHLY, CDR2 FYNNEI. This CDR3 region has 14 residues. After removal of 5 bases from V and 0 bases from J, the junction contained 0 bases not matched to a gene. The rearrangement uses TRBV2 and TRBJ2-1; 8 bases match TRBD2. The sequence was collected from a woman aged 25 to 39 with COVID-19, enrolled during active disease. The material sequenced was peripheral blood. CDR3 amino acids: CASSTSGSYNEQFF. For the CDR3, the DNA is TGTGCCAGCAGTACTAGCGGCTCCTACAATGAGCAGTTCTTC.